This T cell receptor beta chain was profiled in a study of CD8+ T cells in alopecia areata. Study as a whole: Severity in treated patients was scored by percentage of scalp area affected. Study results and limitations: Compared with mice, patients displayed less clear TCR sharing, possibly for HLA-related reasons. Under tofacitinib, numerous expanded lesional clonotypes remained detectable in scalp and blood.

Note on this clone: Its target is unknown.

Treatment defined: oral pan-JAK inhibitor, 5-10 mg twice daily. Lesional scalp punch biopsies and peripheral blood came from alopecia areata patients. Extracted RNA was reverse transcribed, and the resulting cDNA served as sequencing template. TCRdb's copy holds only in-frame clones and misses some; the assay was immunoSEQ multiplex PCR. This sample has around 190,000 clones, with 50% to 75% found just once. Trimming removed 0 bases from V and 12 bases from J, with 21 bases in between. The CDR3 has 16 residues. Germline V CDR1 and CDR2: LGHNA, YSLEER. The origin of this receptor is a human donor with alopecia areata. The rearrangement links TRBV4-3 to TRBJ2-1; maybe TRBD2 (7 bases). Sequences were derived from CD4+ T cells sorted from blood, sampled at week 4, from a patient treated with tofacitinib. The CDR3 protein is CASSQEGGARPRGQFF. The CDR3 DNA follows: TGCGCCAGCAGCCAAGAGGGGGGGGCCCGCCCTCGGGGGCAGTTCTTC.